What follows are 18 T cell receptor beta chains derived from one specimen sequenced in a study of blood T cell repertoires in COVID-19. Repertoires were generated with immunoSEQ multiplex PCR, while TCRdb's copy carries only in-frame clones and drops some. The sample lists some 120,000 clones; 71% were seen once. Material: peripheral blood. The source of these receptors is a human donor with acute or convalescent COVID-19. The donor label of this sample is uncertain.

The chain uses TRBV7-3 and TRBJ2-3; no clear D gene. CDR1 is SGHTA, CDR2 FQGTGA, per germline. This CDR3 contains 15 residues. V shed 2 bases and J shed 0 bases, with 9 bases lying between them. CDR3 in DNA: TGTGCCAGCAGCTTAGGCGGCAGAAGCACAGATACGCAGTATTTT. Residues: CASSLGGRSTDTQYF.

This clone occurred a few times. The gene calls are TRBV29-1 and TRBJ1-3; tentative D call: TRBD1 (5 bases). V lost 5 bases, J lost 0 bases, and 8 bases lay in between. Germline CDR1 SQVTM, CDR2 ANQGSEA. The CDR3 runs 13 residues. The CDR3 DNA sequence: TGCAGCGTTCCTGACAGCTCTGGAAACACCATATATTTT. Its protein is CSVPDSSGNTIYF.

This clone came up a few times. The chain recombines TRBV5-4 with TRBJ2-2; D gene unclear. This CDR3 contains 15 residues. With 4 bases removed from V and 0 bases from J, the gap between germline ends came to 10 bases. The germline gives CDR1 SGHNT, CDR2 YYREEE (reference sequence). Here the CDR3 reads CASSRQVANTGELFF. In DNA, the CDR3 is TGTGCCAGCAGCCGCCAGGTAGCGAACACCGGGGAGCTGTTTTTT.

This sequence joins TRBV25-1 and TRBJ2-7, with 7 bases matching TRBD1. Germline V CDR1 and CDR2: MGHDK, SYGVNS. The length of the CDR3 is 10 residues. Trimming removed 5 bases from V and 9 bases from J; junction bases left unmatched: 1. The CDR3 region has the DNA TGTGCCAGCAGTCGGGACAGGCAGTACTTC. As protein: CASSRDRQYF.

In its sample, this clone was seen once. This chain uses TRBV30 with TRBJ1-3, with TRBD1 as a possible D gene (5 bases). V was pared by 2 bases and J by 2 bases, with 10 bases between. The CDR3 is made up of 14 amino acids. Per the germline V gene, CDR1 is GTSNPN and CDR2 is SVGIG (reference sequence). Here the CDR3 reads CAWSIGGAGNTIYF. The CDR3 coding sequence is TGTGCCTGGAGTATCGGGGGGGCTGGAAACACCATATATTTT.

This chain uses TRBV27 with TRBJ1-5; D gene uncertain. CDR3 size: 14 residues. Trimming took off 5 bases at V and 3 bases at J, with 11 bases between the two ends. Germline V gene sequence: CDR1 MNHEY, CDR2 SMNVEV (reference sequence). For the CDR3, the DNA is TGTGCCAGCAGTGACAATTGGGTCAATCAGCCCCAGCATTTT. Protein sequence: CASSDNWVNQPQHF.

This sequence joins TRBV6-6 and TRBJ1-3, with D hard to call. Deletions cut 0 bases from V and 0 bases from J, with 9 bases between. This CDR3 is 16 amino acids long. Looked up from germline, CDR1 is MNHNY and CDR2 is SVGAGI (reference sequence). The CDR3 DNA follows: TGTGCCAGCAGTTACTCGATTGATAGCTCTGGAAACACCATATATTTT. Its translation is CASSYSIDSSGNTIYF.

The genes are TRBV30 and TRBJ1-5; a weak D match, TRBD1 (5 bases). The CDR3 extends over 13 amino acids. The germline V gene has CDR1 GTSNPN and CDR2 SVGIG (reference sequence). Deletions cut 0 bases from V and 7 bases from J, with 10 bases between. The CDR3 sequence is CAWSVQDRQPQHF. CDR3 nucleotide sequence: TGTGCCTGGAGTGTACAGGATCGACAGCCCCAGCATTTT.

The rearrangement uses TRBV7-8 and TRBJ2-3; 9 bases fit TRBD2. This CDR3 is 12 amino acids long. Trimming at V came to 9 bases and at J to 5 bases, leaving 3 bases not matched to a gene. The germline V gene encodes CDR1 SGHVS and CDR2 FQNEAQ. The DNA of the CDR3 is TGTGCCAGTTTACTAGCGGGAGATACGCAGTATTTT. It codes for CASLLAGDTQYF.

This chain links TRBV30 with TRBJ1-2; the D is unclear. The CDR3 sequence is 13 residues long. CDR1 and CDR2 from the germline V gene are GTSNPN and SVGIG (reference sequence). Deletions cut 3 bases from V and 4 bases from J, with 12 bases between. The CDR3 coding sequence is TGTGCCTGGAGCCCTGGGGAGGGCTATGGCTACACCTTC. Translating it yields CAWSPGEGYGYTF.

The rearrangement joins TRBV2 to TRBJ1-1; no definite D call. This CDR3 comprises 15 residues. CDR1 and CDR2 (germline): SNHLY, FYNNEI. Between the trimmed V and J ends, which lost 0 bases and 2 bases, there was a span of 10 bases. The CDR3 is CASSEAESANTEAFF. The CDR3, as DNA: TGTGCCAGCAGTGAAGCGGAGTCAGCTAACACTGAAGCTTTCTTT.

The chain uses TRBV11-2 and TRBJ2-7; the D gene is possibly TRBD2 (6 bases). This CDR3 is 14 amino acids long. Germline V gene lookup returns CDR1 SGHAT and CDR2 FQNNGV. V dropped 3 bases and J dropped 0 bases, with 9 bases sitting between them. The CDR3 region is CASSLAGSSYEQYF. For the CDR3, the DNA is TGTGCCAGCAGCTTGGCGGGGAGCTCCTACGAGCAGTACTTC.

The rearrangement links TRBV6-1 to TRBJ1-1; 9 bases are shared with TRBD1. This CDR3 is 12 amino acids long. Germline V CDR1 and CDR2: MNHNS, SASEGT. J gave up 11 bases and V 3 bases, and 4 bases lay outside the gene matches. CDR3 amino acids: CASSDLDRGAFF. DNA of the CDR3: TGTGCCAGCAGTGACCTGGACAGGGGTGCTTTCTTT.

The chain couples TRBV9 to TRBJ1-4; the D gene is possibly TRBD1 (5 bases). This CDR3 is built from 16 residues. V was shortened by 1 base and J by 0 bases, with 10 bases between the two germline ends. The germline V gene has CDR1 SGDLS and CDR2 YYNGEE. The CDR3 nucleotides read TGTGCCAGCAGCGTAACAACAGGCGCAACTAATGAAAAACTGTTTTTT. This encodes CASSVTTGATNEKLFF.

This chain uses TRBV19 with TRBJ1-2, with 7 bases identical to TRBD1. V trimming: 6 bases; J trimming: 4 bases; junction bases outside the gene matches: 11. Germline V gene sequence: CDR1 LNHDA, CDR2 SQIVND (reference sequence). The CDR3 spans 15 residues. DNA for the CDR3: TGTGCCAGTAGGGACCGTCGACAGGGAACCTATGGCTACACCTTC. Translating it yields CASRDRRQGTYGYTF.

The chain has TRBV7-3 and TRBJ2-5; TRBD1 is a possible D gene (6 bases). The CDR3 runs to 15 residues. Deletions cut 3 bases from V and 4 bases from J, with 15 bases between. Per the germline V gene, CDR1 is SGHTA and CDR2 is FQGTGA. The CDR3 loop reads CASSFTGSAGETQYF. The CDR3 DNA sequence: TGTGCCAGCAGCTTCACAGGGTCGGCGGGAGAGACCCAGTACTTC.

This chain links TRBV30 with TRBJ1-5; TRBD1 might be the D (5 bases). Trimming removed 1 base at V and 7 bases at J, with 11 bases between. Germline loops: CDR1 GTSNPN, CDR2 SVGIG (reference sequence). The CDR3 has 13 residues. This chain's CDR3 is CAWSERGGQPQHF. CDR3 sequence (DNA): TGTGCCTGGAGTGAAAGGGGTGGACAGCCCCAGCATTTT.

The chain joins TRBV15 to TRBJ1-1; D ambiguous. The germline V gene encodes CDR1 LNHNV and CDR2 YYDKDF (reference sequence). The CDR3 is 14 amino acids. V lost 1 base and J lost 7, with 13 bases in between. CDR3 in DNA: TGTGCCACCAGCAGAGGCGGGCAGTTTGGTGAAGCTTTCTTT. It encodes CATSRGGQFGEAFF.